The rows below give T cell receptor beta chains drawn from one sample of a study of blood T cells in healthy people across ages. TCRdb fed the 5' RACE reads into MiXCR, producing one record per CDR3 protein. The sample holds more than 1.4 million distinct CDR3 sequences, roughly 45% seen once. What was sequenced was blood. The receptors here all came from a woman aged 18-29 years in good health. The CDR3 runs from the conserved cysteine through the conserved F or W. D genes are given only for firm matches. Where a row states a size, it is once, few, many or the class of an expanded clone; other rows omit it.

>.|TRBJ2-7|TRBV21-1|.
CASSKVAGETSGTNEQYF
TGTGCCAGCAGCAAAGTGGCTGGAGAGACTAGCGGGACCAACGAGCAGTACTTC
>.|TRBJ2-2|TRBV6-1|.
CASGRNYTGELFF
TGTGCCAGCGGGCGGAATTACACCGGGGAGCTGTTTTTT
>TRBD1|TRBJ1-1|TRBV12-3/TRBV12-4|once
CASSNRGGNTEAFF
TGTGCCAGCAGCAACAGGGGGGGGAACACTGAAGCTTTCTTT
>.|TRBJ1-2|TRBV6-1|.
CASTPTQGSGYGNTF
TGTGCCAGCACCCCAACCCAGGGGTCAGGATATGGCAACACCTTC
>.|TRBJ1-1|TRBV25-1|few
CASSAQFTEAFF
TGTGCCAGCAGTGCACAGTTCACTGAAGCTTTCTTT
>.|TRBJ1-1|TRBV20-1|few
CRPDSMNTEAFF
TGCAGACCAGACAGTATGAACACTGAAGCTTTCTTT
>.|TRBJ1-1|TRBV10-3|.
CAISESAGIFPEAFF
TGTGCCATCAGTGAGTCGGCAGGGATTTTCCCTGAAGCTTTCTTT
>TRBD1|TRBJ2-7|TRBV4-2|few
CASSQETAGGGYEQYF
TGTGCCAGCAGCCAAGAAACGGCAGGGGGCGGCTACGAGCAGTACTTC
>.|TRBJ2-1|TRBV11-3|.
CASSLDLRDEQFF
TGTGCCAGCAGCTTAGATCTCCGGGATGAGCAGTTCTTC
>TRBD2|TRBJ2-1|TRBV6-8|few
CATLAGYNEQFF
TGTGCCACCTTAGCGGGGTACAATGAGCAGTTCTTC
>.|TRBJ1-1|TRBV20-1|.
CSARASNANTEAFF
TGCAGTGCTAGAGCCTCGAACGCGAACACTGAAGCTTTCTTT
>.|TRBJ1-1|TRBV3-1|.
CASSQATGTSEAFF
TGTGCCAGCAGCCAAGCTACAGGGACTTCAGAAGCTTTCTTT
>TRBD1|TRBJ2-1|TRBV5-4|once
CASSGMGQGNNEQFF
TGTGCCAGCAGCGGGATGGGACAGGGGAACAATGAGCAGTTCTTC
>.|TRBJ2-7|TRBV6-2/TRBV6-3|.
CASSYSISEQYF
TGTGCCAGCAGTTACTCGATTAGCGAGCAGTACTTC
>TRBD1|TRBJ1-1|TRBV12-3/TRBV12-4|once
CASSLGTGGIEAFF
TGTGCCAGCAGTCTCGGGACAGGGGGCATTGAAGCTTTCTTT
>TRBD2|TRBJ2-3|TRBV3-1|.
CASSQSGGSADTQYF
TGTGCCAGCAGCCAAAGCGGGGGCAGCGCAGATACGCAGTATTTT
>.|TRBJ2-7|TRBV12-5|.
CASGLVNRAGRKYF
TGTGCTAGTGGTTTGGTAAATCGGGCGGGCAGAAAGTACTTC
>TRBD1|TRBJ1-1|TRBV6-1|.
CASRDRGLNTEAFF
TGTGCCAGCAGGGACAGGGGGCTGAACACTGAAGCTTTCTTT
>.|TRBJ1-2|TRBV5-1|.
CASSLDGGGSGYTF
TGCGCCAGCAGCTTGGATGGCGGGGGCAGCGGCTACACCTTC
>TRBD1|TRBJ1-2|TRBV6-5|.
CASSPRGAGYTF
TGTGCCAGCAGTCCCAGGGGGGCAGGCTACACCTTC
>.|TRBJ2-2|TRBV7-2|.
CASSLAHGTPGELFF
TGTGCCAGCAGCTTAGCGCATGGGACCCCCGGGGAGCTGTTTTTT
>TRBD1|TRBJ1-5|TRBV6-5|once
CASSPGGMVQPQHF
TGTGCCAGCAGCCCAGGGGGGATGGTCCAGCCCCAGCATTTT
>.|TRBJ2-2|TRBV29-1|.
CSVEGDLPGELFF
TGCAGCGTTGAAGGGGACCTACCCGGGGAGCTGTTTTTT
>.|TRBJ1-2|TRBV5-6|.
CASSFAHGYTF
TGTGCCAGCAGTTTTGCCCATGGCTACACCTTC
>.|TRBJ2-7|TRBV5-1|.
CASSLDGSTYNEQYF
TGCGCCAGCAGCTTGGACGGTTCCACCTACAATGAGCAGTACTTC
>TRBD1|TRBJ1-2|TRBV5-1|.
CASSGQVIGYTF
TGCGCCAGCAGCGGACAGGTGATTGGCTACACCTTC
>.|TRBJ1-1|TRBV20-1|.
CSARVQGNTEAFF
TGCAGTGCTAGGGTGCAGGGGAACACTGAAGCTTTCTTT
>TRBD2|TRBJ2-5|TRBV7-3|.
CASSTGLEAETQYF
TGTGCCAGCAGCACCGGACTAGAAGCGGAGACCCAGTACTTC